The sequence of this T cell receptor (beta chain) was determined in a study of CD8 T cells in ankylosing spondylitis. TCRdb re-called the 5' RACE reads with MiXCR, one entry per CDR3 protein. The sample gives 40,000 or so distinct CDR3 sequences, over 9% of which show up once; approximately 15% is in the top ten. This clonotype was recorded many times. The junction had 7 bases not matched to a gene; V was cut back by 5 bases and J by 0 bases. The CDR3 is 14 amino acids. Germline V gene lookup returns CDR1 DFQATT and CDR2 SNEGSKA (reference sequence). The rearrangement links TRBV20-1 to TRBJ2-7; 7 nucleotides match TRBD2. The source material was blood, either unsorted or a sorted T cell fraction (not recorded which). This TCR came from a male donor with ankylosing spondylitis or in good health (not recorded which). CDR3 in amino acids: CSAGAGSSSYEQYF. As DNA, the CDR3 is TGCAGTGCTGGAGCGGGATCCTCCTCCTACGAGCAGTACTTC.